This T cell receptor beta chain originates from a study of beta chain features in type 1 diabetes. Germline-derived CDR1 and CDR2 are SGHRS and YFSETQ. The V and J ends lost 1 base and 1 base respectively, with 8 bases between them. The CDR3 is made up of 15 amino acids. Study findings and constraints: Moderate but significant shortening of TCRB CDR3s was recorded in all four CD4+ subsets from Type 1 diabetes patients. Using cDNA template may skew counts toward highly expressing activated cells. The naive, central memory and Treg TCRB repertoires looked more alike in patients than they did in healthy donors.

Regarding this clone: Its antigen remains unknown.

Investigators reverse transcribed all isolated RNA, so they sequenced expressed TCRB transcripts. Each sample of naive, central memory or regulatory T cells had, on average, around 3.3 million reads. TCRdb's copy holds only in-frame clones and misses some; the assay was immunoSEQ multiplex PCR. The table shows roughly 230,000 clones, with around 9.6% occurring only once. The sequenced material came from naive CD4+ T cells from blood. The TCR comes from a young woman in good health. V is TRBV5-1 and J is TRBJ2-2; D might be TRBD1 (5 bases). The CDR3: CASSLSTGNTGELFF. CDR3 DNA: TGCGCCAGCAGCTTGTCAACAGGGAACACCGGGGAGCTGTTTTTT.